This record looks at one T cell receptor beta chain sequence and its context. Antigen specificity is unknown. Treatment: about 20 received Ad26.COV2.S at low or high dose, single or two shots; about 5 received placebo; per-sample allocation not given. Day 63 after the first vaccine or placebo injection was the time point for sampling. The CDR3 is 18 amino acids. Per the germline V gene, CDR1 is LNHDA and CDR2 is SQIVND (reference sequence). J gave up 5 bases and V 5 bases, and 17 bases lay outside the gene matches. This record comes from a study of Ad26.COV2.S vaccination and SARS-CoV-2 variants. The table came from immunoSEQ multiplex PCR; TCRdb's copy has only in-frame clones and leaves some out. The sample consists of more than 300,000 clones, around 84% of them appearing once. Study observations and caveats: The study found higher spike-specific TCR breadth in vaccine than placebo recipients. Non-spike TCR breadth was similar in vaccine and placebo recipients.

The genes are TRBV19 and TRBJ1-2; TRBD1 matches at 10 bases. The sample consisted of peripheral blood, taken in a trial of Ad26.COV2.S vaccine versus placebo. This TCR was recovered from a person between 18 and 59 years old who received the Ad26.COV2.S COVID-19 vaccine or a placebo. CDR3 amino acids: CASSPHTPGQGVWYGYTF. The CDR3 nucleotides are TGTGCCAGTAGTCCCCATACCCCCGGACAGGGGGTTTGGTATGGCTACACCTTC.